The 13 T cell receptor beta chains listed next were all sequenced from one sample in a study of CD8 T cells in ankylosing spondylitis (dated by TCRdb to the late 2010s). Overall results and qualifications from the work: Blood from ankylosing spondylitis patients appeared to be characterized by a TCR beta motif made up of several highly homologous amino acid variants.

Library creation used 5' RACE. The listed sequencing device is Illumina HiSeq 2500. TCRdb itself trimmed the public reads at Q25 with fastp, ran MiXCR and retained productive beta chains. Duplicate CDR3 protein sequences are folded into a single record with the most common DNA and genes. In all, the sample holds a few hundred thousand distinct CDR3 sequences, and less than 10% of those were seen once. Of the sample, roughly 15% is held by the ten largest clones. These TCRs are of unknown antigen specificity. The sample was blood, either unsorted or a sorted T cell fraction (not recorded which). The source is a male donor with ankylosing spondylitis.

The chain links TRBV7-3 to TRBJ2-3; D is uncertain. This CDR3 region has 13 residues. Looked up from germline, CDR1 is SGHTA and CDR2 is FQGTGA. V was clipped by 5 bases and J by 2 bases, with 8 bases between them. As DNA, the CDR3 is TGTGCCAGCAGCCCTCGCCCCACAGATACGCAGTATTTT. Protein: CASSPRPTDTQYF.

This clonotype was picked up a small number of times. The rearrangement links TRBV7-8 to TRBJ1-1; D may be TRBD1 (6 bases). The CDR3 runs to 14 residues. The V and J ends lost 4 bases and 3 bases respectively, with 12 bases between them. Germline CDR1 reads SGHVS; CDR2 reads FQNEAQ. CDR3 region: CASSSMRGDTEAFF. CDR3 in DNA: TGTGCCAGCAGCTCAATGAGGGGGGACACTGAAGCTTTCTTT.

This clonotype was detected only a few times. The gene calls are TRBV7-6 and TRBJ2-3; D perhaps matches TRBD2 (6 bases). CDR1 and CDR2 from the germline V gene are SGHVS and FNYEAQ. CDR3 length: 19 residues. With 1 base removed from V and 0 bases from J, the gap between germline ends came to 20 bases. CDR3 in DNA: TGTGCCAGCAGCTTAGGTTCGTCTGGGCGGGGAGCTAGCACAGATACGCAGTATTTT. As protein: CASSLGSSGRGASTDTQYF.

This clonotype was found a few times. The genes are TRBV4-1 and TRBJ2-7; 8 bases agree with TRBD1. With 4 bases clipped from V and 3 bases from J, the junction kept 11 bases outside the gene matches. CDR3 length equals 16 residues. The germline CDR1 and CDR2 sequences are MGHRA and YSYEKL. As DNA, the CDR3 is TGCGCCAGCAGCCCAGAGGGCGTGGACAGGGACTACGAGCAGTACTTC. Protein product: CASSPEGVDRDYEQYF.

The rearrangement joins TRBV15 to TRBJ2-5, with a possible D match to TRBD1 (5 bases). CDR1 and CDR2 from the germline V gene are LNHNV and YYDKDF (reference sequence). V was shortened by 1 base and J by 7 bases, with 16 bases between the two germline ends. CDR3 length: 15 residues. CDR3 coding DNA: TGTGCCACCAGCAGAGGCGGCGGACAAGGTGGGACCCAGTACTTC. Its protein is CATSRGGGQGGTQYF.

This clonotype was seen a few times. The V gene is TRBV25-1, the J gene TRBJ2-7; a weak D match, TRBD1 (7 bases). Germline values: CDR1 MGHDK, CDR2 SYGVNS. V was trimmed by 4 bases and J by 3 bases, leaving 16 bases between them. This CDR3 has 15 amino acids. CDR3 amino acids: CASSGTGDSGYEQYF. The CDR3 nucleotides read TGTGCCAGCAGTGGAACAGGGGATAGCGGCTACGAGCAGTACTTC.

The V call is TRBV4-1, the J call TRBJ1-1; D uncertain. This CDR3 has 14 residues. Looked up from germline, CDR1 is MGHRA and CDR2 is YSYEKL. V lost 5 bases and J lost 1, with 11 bases in between. CDR3 loop: CASSWRLGNTEAFF. The CDR3 region has the DNA TGCGCCAGCAGCTGGAGGCTGGGGAACACTGAAGCTTTCTTT.

This clonotype was seen only a few times. The chain uses TRBV28 and TRBJ2-2, with TRBD2 identical over 10 bases. Germline trimming cut 6 bases from V and 4 bases from J; bases unmatched to any gene: 5. The CDR3 runs to 15 residues. Germline CDR1 and CDR2: MDHEN and SYDVKM. For the CDR3, the DNA is TGTGCCAGCAGAGGACTAGCGGTTTTCACCGGGGAGCTGTTTTTT. It is translated as CASRGLAVFTGELFF.

This clonotype was picked up a small number of times. This chain joins TRBV28 and TRBJ1-1; 8 positions match TRBD1. V shed 2 bases, J shed 6 bases, and the junction held 8 bases outside the gene matches. From germline, CDR1 is MDHEN and CDR2 SYDVKM. This CDR3 region has 15 residues. The CDR3 DNA sequence: TGTGCCAGCAGTTTAGCCCGAAACAGGGGGGCTGAAGCTTTCTTT. It specifies CASSLARNRGAEAFF. Complete variable domain (other parts from reference TRBV28 and TRBJ1-1): DVKVTQSSRYLVKRTGEKVFLECVQDMDHENMFWYRQDPGLGLRLIYFSYDVKMKEKGDIPEGYSVSREKKERFSLILESASTNQTSMYLCASSLARNRGAEAFFGQGTRLTVV.

This clonotype was seen only a few times. The V and J genes are TRBV7-2 and TRBJ1-6; the match to TRBD1 covers 7 bases. The ends lost 7 bases at V and 6 bases at J; junction bases unmatched: 12. The CDR3 has 16 residues. Per the germline V gene, CDR1 is SGHTA and CDR2 is FQGNSA. The CDR3 coding sequence is TGTGCCAGCACCTATGCCGGGACAGCCTTTAATTCACCCCTCCACTTT. As protein: CASTYAGTAFNSPLHF.

A few counts support this clonotype. The chain joins TRBV5-1 to TRBJ2-6; 7 bases align to TRBD1. The V segment lost 2 bases and the J segment 2 bases; nucleotides outside the gene matches: 10. There are 18 residues in the CDR3. Germline V gene lookup returns CDR1 SGHRS and CDR2 YFSETQ. The CDR3 sequence is CASSFDRVLTTGANVLTF. The CDR3 nucleotides are TGCGCCAGCAGCTTTGACAGGGTGCTAACAACTGGGGCCAACGTCCTGACTTTC. The complete variable domain, with remaining parts taken from reference TRBV5-1 and TRBJ2-6, reads KAGVTQTPRYLIKTRGQQVTLSCSPISGHRSVSWYQQTPGQGLQFLFEYFSETQRNKGNFPGRFSGRQFSNSRSEMNVSTLELGDSALYLCASSFDRVLTTGANVLTFGAGSRLTVL.

The chain carries TRBV6-1 and TRBJ2-1; 9 nucleotides align to TRBD1. The germline gives CDR1 MNHNS, CDR2 SASEGT. The V segment lost 4 bases and the J segment 9 bases; nucleotides outside the gene matches: 4. This CDR3 region has 13 residues. CDR3: CASSGTGAGEQFF. The CDR3 DNA follows: TGTGCCAGCAGTGGGACAGGGGCTGGTGAGCAGTTCTTC.

This clonotype was recorded at least ten times. The chain recombines TRBV6-2 or TRBV6-3 with TRBJ2-5; D is unresolved. V dropped 2 bases and J dropped 4 bases, with 17 bases sitting between them. Germline V CDR1 and CDR2: MNHEY, SVGEGT. The CDR3 length is 16 residues. CDR3 region: CASSYHSDASGETQYF. The CDR3 DNA follows: TGTGCCAGCAGTTACCATTCGGACGCCAGTGGAGAGACCCAGTACTTC.